Listed here are 31 T cell receptor beta chains from one sample, sequenced in a study of blood T cell repertoires in COVID-19. Using immunoSEQ multiplex PCR, the repertoire was profiled, and TCRdb retains in-frame clones only, with some absent. The sample carries about 320,000 clones, around 80% recorded once. The specimen was peripheral blood. All receptors come from a woman aged 50 to 60 with acute or convalescent COVID-19.

The chain links TRBV19 to TRBJ1-2, with unresolved D. V was pared by 3 bases and J by 2 bases, with 19 bases between. This CDR3 spans 17 amino acids. The germline V gene has CDR1 LNHDA and CDR2 SQIVND (reference sequence). Here the CDR3 reads CASSIPPDSAVNYGYTF. Written as DNA, the CDR3 is TGTGCCAGTAGTATTCCGCCAGACTCGGCCGTCAACTATGGCTACACCTTC. The variable domain in full, with the rest retrieved from reference TRBV19 and TRBJ1-2, is DGGITQSPKYLFRKEGQNVTLSCEQNLNHDAMYWYRQDPGQGLRLIYYSQIVNDFQKGDIAEGYSVSREKKESFPLTVTSAQKNPTAFYLCASSIPPDSAVNYGYTFGSGTRLTVV.

The chain has TRBV5-4 and TRBJ2-3; a weak D match, TRBD1 (5 bases). In germline, CDR1 is SGHNT, CDR2 YYREEE (reference sequence). This CDR3 has 16 residues. V was pared by 3 bases and J by 2 bases, with 16 bases between. The CDR3 DNA reads TGTGCCAGCAGCTCAGGGCAGGCGAGGTCCACAGATACGCAGTATTTT. Its translation is CASSSGQARSTDTQYF.

CDR3 amino acids: CASSLRETHEQYV. CDR3 bases: TGTGCCAGCAGCTTACGGGAGACCCACGAGCAGTACGTC. The J gene is TRBJ2-7, the V gene TRBV11-2, with D possibly TRBD2 on 6 matching bases. V gave up 2 bases and J gave up 5 bases, with 10 bases separating them. CDR3 length equals 13 residues. Germline V CDR1 and CDR2: SGHAT, FQNNGV.

The chain joins TRBV7-9 to TRBJ2-2, with TRBD1 matching 9 bases. With V trimmed by 8 bases and J by 3 bases, 4 bases remained unmatched. The CDR3 spans 14 residues. The germline V gene encodes CDR1 SEHNR and CDR2 FQNEAQ (reference sequence). The CDR3, as DNA: TGTGCCAGCGACAGACAGGGGGACACCGGGGAGCTGTTTTTT. Residues: CASDRQGDTGELFF.

This chain uses TRBV21-1 with TRBJ1-1. TRBV21-1 is a pseudogene locus. CDR3 length: 14 amino acids. The CDR3 here is CASSSRDSNTEAFF. CDR3 nucleotide sequence: TGTGCCAGCAGCTCCCGGGACTCAAACACTGAAGCTTTCTTT.

The chain carries TRBV6-1 and TRBJ1-1, with a possible D match to TRBD1 (5 bases). Germline-derived CDR1 and CDR2 are MNHNS and SASEGT. CDR3 length: 14 amino acids. Trimming cost V 2 bases and J 6 bases, with 13 bases left between them. CDR3 amino acids: CASSENGRAPEAFF. Here the CDR3 DNA reads TGTGCCAGCAGTGAAAATGGCAGGGCCCCTGAAGCTTTCTTT.

This clone is a singleton in its sample. The V and J genes are TRBV6-6 and TRBJ2-2; 9 bases match TRBD2. Trimming cost V 0 bases and J 7 bases; bases outside gene matches: 6. The germline V gene has CDR1 MNHNY and CDR2 SVGAGI (reference sequence). CDR3 length equals 16 residues. CDR3 residues: CASSYSVWREGGELFF. The CDR3, as DNA: TGTGCCAGCAGTTACTCCGTCTGGCGGGAGGGCGGGGAGCTGTTTTTT.

This chain links TRBV28 with TRBJ1-1; D remains unclear. V lost 5 bases, J lost 10 bases, and 20 bases lay in between. CDR3 length: 14 residues. The V gene's germline CDR1 is MDHEN and CDR2 SYDVKM. This CDR3 is CASSAPERGWGAFF. CDR3 DNA: TGTGCCAGCAGTGCCCCCGAACGGGGATGGGGAGCTTTCTTT.

This clone was recorded only once. The chain recombines TRBV27 with TRBJ2-3; maybe TRBD2 (7 bases). The CDR3 loop spans 17 amino acids. Looked up from germline, CDR1 is MNHEY and CDR2 is SMNVEV (reference sequence). Trimming removed 4 bases at V and 1 base at J, with 18 bases between. The CDR3 region has the DNA TGTGCCAGCAGTTCGCACCCGGCGGGGGCTGGCACAGATACGCAGTATTTT. Translated, it gives CASSSHPAGAGTDTQYF.

V and J are TRBV9 and TRBJ2-3; D is possibly TRBD1 (5 bases). V dropped 2 bases and J dropped 2 bases, with 6 bases sitting between them. Germline V gives CDR1 SGDLS, CDR2 YYNGEE. The CDR3 is made up of 13 amino acids. The CDR3 is CASSVGHTDTQYF. The CDR3 DNA reads TGTGCCAGCAGCGTCGGACACACAGATACGCAGTATTTT.

The V gene is TRBV12-5, the J gene TRBJ1-1, with TRBD1 matching over 9 bases. J was trimmed by 6 bases and V by 4 bases; bases with no gene match: 3. The CDR3 is 13 residues long. CDR1 and CDR2 (germline): LGHNT, FRNRAP. CDR3 coding DNA: TGTGCTAGTGGTTGGGGGACAGGGTCTGAAGCTTTCTTT. Residues: CASGWGTGSEAFF. Looking up the rest from reference TRBV12-5 and TRBJ1-1 gives the full variable domain: DARVTQTPRHKVTEMGQEVTMRCQPILGHNTVFWYRQTMMQGLELLAYFRNRAPLDDSGMPKDRFSAEMPDATLATLKIQPSEPRDSAVYFCASGWGTGSEAFFGQGTRLTVV.

V and J are TRBV5-4 and TRBJ2-7; 7 positions agree with TRBD2. Germline V gives CDR1 SGHNT, CDR2 YYREEE (reference sequence). The CDR3 has 15 residues. V lost 3 bases, J lost 6 bases, and 12 bases stayed unmatched. CDR3 DNA sequence: TGTGCCAGCAGCTGGCGGCGGGGGACCCACGCCGAGCAGTACTTC. Translating it yields CASSWRRGTHAEQYF.

V usage is TRBV20-1 and J usage is TRBJ1-2; maybe TRBD1 (5 bases). With 3 bases removed from V and 4 bases from J, the gap between germline ends came to 15 bases. The CDR3 is made up of 14 amino acids. CDR1 is DFQATT and CDR2 is SNEGSKA in the germline V gene (reference sequence). This CDR3 is CSASTGQGTYGYTF. The CDR3 DNA reads TGCAGTGCTAGTACAGGCCAGGGTACCTATGGCTACACCTTC.

The V gene is TRBV10-3, the J gene TRBJ1-2, with TRBD1 matching 7 bases. Looked up from germline, CDR1 is ENHRY and CDR2 is SYGVKD. Trimming took 10 bases from V and 7 from J; bases not matched to a gene: 15. CDR3 length: 14 residues. The CDR3 nucleotides read TGTGCCACCAGAGGACAGGCCGTTACTCTTGGCTACACCTTC. Amino acids: CATRGQAVTLGYTF.

This rearrangement joins TRBV3-1 (or the pseudogene TRBV3-2) to TRBJ1-1, with a tentative D call TRBD1 (6 bases). This CDR3 comprises 17 residues. V lost 0 bases to trimming and J lost 5 bases, with 19 bases between them. CDR1 is LGHDT and CDR2 is YNNKEL in the germline V gene (reference sequence). The CDR3 sequence: CASSQDPFTLDRTEAFF. Here the CDR3 DNA reads TGTGCCAGCAGCCAAGATCCTTTTACATTGGACAGAACTGAAGCTTTCTTT.

J is TRBJ2-7 and V is TRBV7-2, with 7 bases aligning to TRBD2. The CDR3 is made up of 16 amino acids. V lost 4 bases to trimming and J lost 1 base; unmatched junction nucleotides: 10. Germline V lookup: CDR1 SGHTA, CDR2 FQGNSA. In DNA form, the CDR3 reads TGTGCCAGCAGCTCGGAAGGGGTGGGACTATCCTACGAGCAGTACTTC. This codes for CASSSEGVGLSYEQYF.

The V call is TRBV7-9, the J call TRBJ2-3, with TRBD2 matching 11 bases. The CDR3 covers 17 residues. Germline-derived CDR1 and CDR2 are SEHNR and FQNEAQ (reference sequence). Trimming cost V 5 bases and J 0 bases; bases outside gene matches: 7. For the CDR3, the DNA is TGTGCCAGCAGCCCCCGGACTAGCGGGCCCAGCACAGATACGCAGTATTTT. Translating it yields CASSPRTSGPSTDTQYF.

The V call is TRBV19, the J call TRBJ2-3; TRBD1 matches at 12 bases. V was pared by 5 bases and J by 5 bases, with 14 bases of the junction left unmatched. The CDR3 is 18 residues long. Looked up from germline, CDR1 is LNHDA and CDR2 is SQIVND (reference sequence). CDR3 loop: CASSSHPPGQGAEDTQYF. The CDR3, as DNA: TGTGCCAGTAGTTCACATCCCCCGGGACAGGGGGCGGAAGATACGCAGTATTTT. Using reference TRBV19 and TRBJ2-3 for the parts outside the CDR3, the full variable domain is DGGITQSPKYLFRKEGQNVTLSCEQNLNHDAMYWYRQDPGQGLRLIYYSQIVNDFQKGDIAEGYSVSREKKESFPLTVTSAQKNPTAFYLCASSSHPPGQGAEDTQYFGPGTRLTVL.

Only a few counts were recorded for this clone. J is TRBJ2-7 and V is TRBV7-3; 9 bases are a match to TRBD1. The V gene end was trimmed by 5 bases and the J gene end by 7 bases; junction bases not matched to a gene: 9. From germline, CDR1 is SGHTA and CDR2 FQGTGA. The CDR3 has 14 residues. CDR3: CASSPPGQGEEQYF. In DNA, the CDR3 is TGTGCCAGCAGCCCCCCGGGACAGGGCGAAGAGCAGTACTTC.

The chain joins TRBV19 to TRBJ1-5, with 11 bases identical to TRBD1. This CDR3 contains 15 residues. V dropped 5 bases and J dropped 7; count of bases not matched to a gene: 7. Germline V gene lookup returns CDR1 LNHDA and CDR2 SQIVND (reference sequence). The CDR3 bases are TGTGCCAGTAGTCTAGGACAGGGGGCCGGGCAGCCCCAGCATTTT. Its protein product is CASSLGQGAGQPQHF.

The chain couples TRBV7-9 to TRBJ2-3, with 7 bases aligning to TRBD1. Germline V gene data show CDR1 as SEHNR and CDR2 as FQNEAQ (reference sequence). The CDR3 covers 16 residues. Trimming removed 1 base from V and 4 bases from J; junction bases left unmatched: 8. The CDR3 DNA sequence: TGTGCCAGCAGCTTAGGTGGGACAGCAAGCGCAGATACGCAGTATTTT. Translating it yields CASSLGGTASADTQYF.

This chain links TRBV7-3 with TRBJ2-2; 11 nucleotides match TRBD1. CDR1 and CDR2 from the germline V gene are SGHTA and FQGTGA. There are 16 residues in the CDR3. With V trimmed by 6 bases and J by 4 bases, 7 bases remained unmatched. CDR3 amino acids: CASSFAGTGGTGELFF. Here the CDR3 DNA reads TGTGCCAGCAGTTTCGCCGGGACAGGGGGCACCGGGGAGCTGTTTTTT.

This clone has only a few counts. The chain carries TRBV27 and TRBJ1-2, with 10 bases that match TRBD1. The V gene's germline CDR1 is MNHEY and CDR2 SMNVEV (reference sequence). The length of the CDR3 is 16 residues. Trimming at V came to 5 bases and at J to 6 bases, leaving 12 bases not matched to a gene. The CDR3 is CASSTLTRQGANGYTF. For the CDR3, the DNA is TGTGCCAGCAGTACACTGACCCGACAGGGGGCAAATGGCTACACCTTC.

The J gene is TRBJ2-5, the V gene TRBV2; 10 bases match TRBD2. The V segment lost 6 bases and the J segment 5 bases; nucleotides outside the gene matches: 9. This CDR3 spans 15 amino acids. Germline values: CDR1 SNHLY, CDR2 FYNNEI. The CDR3 loop reads CASRGQRGGPETQYF. The CDR3 DNA sequence: TGTGCCAGCAGGGGACAGCGGGGGGGCCCGGAGACCCAGTACTTC.

Details on this clone: Other DNA sequences in this specimen translate into the identical CDR3. The chain employs TRBV5-1 and TRBJ1-1; D unresolved. V lost 0 bases to trimming and J lost 1 base, with 7 bases between them. CDR1 is SGHRS and CDR2 is YFSETQ in the germline V gene. The CDR3 is 14 amino acids. DNA for the CDR3: TGCGCCAGCAGCTTGGACGGTGGGAACACTGAAGCTTTCTTT. Translation: CASSLDGGNTEAFF.

CDR3 coding DNA: TGCGCCAGCAGCGTCCGGGACAGGGGTACAGATACGCAGTATTTT. Translation gives CASSVRDRGTDTQYF. The chain couples TRBV4-1 to TRBJ2-3, with TRBD1 matching 10 bases. CDR3 length: 15 amino acids. Germline CDR1 MGHRA, CDR2 YSYEKL. Trimming removed 5 bases from V and 3 bases from J; junction bases left unmatched: 5.

This clone has just one count. The chain recombines TRBV6-6 with TRBJ2-1; a weak D match, TRBD2 (6 bases). Germline V gene lookup returns CDR1 MNHNY and CDR2 SVGAGI (reference sequence). The V gene lost 2 bases and the J gene lost 8 bases, with 13 bases spanning the gap. This CDR3 spans 14 amino acids. The CDR3 region is CASSYNPGVDEQFF. The DNA of the CDR3 is TGTGCCAGCAGTTACAATCCGGGGGTCGATGAGCAGTTCTTC.

The chain recombines TRBV6-5 with TRBJ2-5; perhaps TRBD1 as D (5 bases). This CDR3 region has 14 residues. CDR1 is MNHEY, CDR2 SVGAGI, per germline. Trimming pared 0 bases from V and 2 bases from J, leaving 7 bases between. Here the CDR3 DNA reads TGTGCCAGCAGTTACTCAACAGGACAAGAGACCCAGTACTTC. It specifies CASSYSTGQETQYF.

The rearrangement joins TRBV2 to TRBJ2-5; D gene ambiguous. The CDR3 spans 12 residues. The V end lost 7 bases, the J end lost 2 bases, and 8 bases lay between the germline ends. Looked up from germline, CDR1 is SNHLY and CDR2 is FYNNEI. CDR3 coding DNA: TGTGCCAGCACGTACAGTCAAGAGACCCAGTACTTC. The encoded protein is CASTYSQETQYF.

Only one count was recorded for this clone. The chain combines TRBV2 with TRBJ2-1; the D is unclear. CDR1 is SNHLY, CDR2 FYNNEI, per germline. The CDR3 runs to 10 residues. The V and J ends lost 5 bases and 10 bases respectively, with 6 bases between them. The CDR3 region is CASSRLEQFF. CDR3 nucleotides: TGTGCCAGCAGTCGACTCGAGCAGTTCTTC.

This chain connects TRBV4-3 to TRBJ2-4, with TRBD1 matching 10 bases. The CDR3 is 14 residues long. Germline trimming cut 4 bases from V and 5 bases from J; bases unmatched to any gene: 2. CDR1 and CDR2 (germline): LGHNA, YSLEER. The CDR3 loop reads CASSPGTGENIQYF. The DNA for the CDR3 is TGCGCCAGCAGCCCCGGGACAGGGGAAAACATTCAGTACTTC.